The 2 T cell receptor beta chains below come from one sample, sequenced in a study of blood T cell repertoires in COVID-19. The table came from immunoSEQ multiplex PCR; TCRdb's copy has only in-frame clones and leaves some out. The sample includes 250,000 to 350,000 clones, about nine tenths of them seen just once. Sample: peripheral blood. The receptors derive from a woman in her forties or fifties who had recovered from COVID-19.

The rearrangement links TRBV4-3 to TRBJ1-2, with D possibly TRBD1 on 6 matching bases. Trimming shortened V by 0 bases and J by 6 bases, and 11 bases separated the two germline ends. CDR1 is LGHNA, CDR2 YSLEER, per germline. The CDR3 runs to 14 residues. The CDR3 loop is CASSQEGGPNGYTF. The CDR3 nucleotides are TGCGCCAGCAGCCAAGAAGGGGGACCCAATGGCTACACCTTC.

The rearrangement uses TRBV7-2 and TRBJ2-3; D is possibly TRBD2 (5 bases). Germline CDR1 SGHTA, CDR2 FQGNSA. This CDR3 region has 14 residues. V was trimmed by 5 bases and J by 3 bases, leaving 12 bases between them. In nucleotides, the CDR3 is TGTGCCAGCAGCCCCCGGGAAAGGACAGATACGCAGTATTTT. Translated: CASSPRERTDTQYF.